This TCR beta chain was retrieved from a study of neurological immune-mediated disorders. In its sample, this clonotype is medium-sized. Germline CDR1 reads MNHEY; CDR2 reads SVGAGI. The CDR3 consists of 12 residues. V lost 6 bases, J lost 4 bases, and 6 bases lay in between. As for the cDNA, it was generated by 5'RACE with 10-nucleotide random UMIs. Sequencing of 15-18 subjects in each run yielded over 180 million TCR-beta sequences. Each CDR3 protein is one row after TCRdb ran MiXCR on the 5' RACE reads. This table holds about 27,000 distinct CDR3 sequences, 20% to 25% found once. The unsorted libraries were produced from 2 million PBMCs held at -80 C.

The receptor comes from a woman aged 60-75 years in good health. Material: PBMCs. This sequence joins TRBV6-5 and TRBJ2-2; no clear D gene. The CDR3 sequence is CASRLFTGELFF. CDR3 DNA: TGTGCCAGCAGGCTGTTCACCGGGGAGCTGTTTTTT.